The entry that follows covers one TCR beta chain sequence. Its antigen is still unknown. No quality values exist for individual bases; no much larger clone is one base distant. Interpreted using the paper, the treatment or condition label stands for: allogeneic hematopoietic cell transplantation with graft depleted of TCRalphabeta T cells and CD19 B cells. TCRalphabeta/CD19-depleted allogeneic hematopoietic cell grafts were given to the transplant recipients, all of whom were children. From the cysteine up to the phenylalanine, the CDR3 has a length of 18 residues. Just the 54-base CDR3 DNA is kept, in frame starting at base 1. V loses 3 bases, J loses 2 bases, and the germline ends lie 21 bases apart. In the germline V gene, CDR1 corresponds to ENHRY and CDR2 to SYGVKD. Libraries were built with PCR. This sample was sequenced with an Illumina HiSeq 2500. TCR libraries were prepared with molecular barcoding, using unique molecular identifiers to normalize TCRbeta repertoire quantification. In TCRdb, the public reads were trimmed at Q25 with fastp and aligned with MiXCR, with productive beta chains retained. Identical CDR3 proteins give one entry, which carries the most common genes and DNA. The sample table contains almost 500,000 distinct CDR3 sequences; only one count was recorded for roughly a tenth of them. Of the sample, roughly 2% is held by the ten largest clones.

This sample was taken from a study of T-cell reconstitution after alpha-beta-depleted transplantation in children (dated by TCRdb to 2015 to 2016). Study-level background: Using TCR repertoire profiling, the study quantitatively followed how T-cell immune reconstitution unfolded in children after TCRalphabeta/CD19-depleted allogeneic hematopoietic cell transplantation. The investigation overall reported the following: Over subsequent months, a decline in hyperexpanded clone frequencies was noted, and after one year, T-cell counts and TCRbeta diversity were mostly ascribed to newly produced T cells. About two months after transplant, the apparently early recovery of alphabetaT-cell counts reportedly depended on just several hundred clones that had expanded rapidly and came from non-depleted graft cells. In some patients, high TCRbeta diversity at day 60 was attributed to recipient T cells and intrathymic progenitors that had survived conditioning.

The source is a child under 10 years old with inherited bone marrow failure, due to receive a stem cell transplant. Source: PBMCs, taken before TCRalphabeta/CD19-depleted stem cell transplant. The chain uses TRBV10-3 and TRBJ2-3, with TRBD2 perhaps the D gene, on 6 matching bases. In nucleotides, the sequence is TGTGCCATCAGTGATGTGCCGGGACTCCAACAGTCCACAGATACGCAGTATTTT. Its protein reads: CAISDVPGLQQSTDTQYF.